These T cell receptor beta chains were read from a single sample in a study of blood T cell repertoires in COVID-19. The repertoire was sequenced with immunoSEQ multiplex PCR; TCRdb's copy has only in-frame clones and lacks some. In the table there are roughly 58,000 clones, roughly 80% of which are singletons. The sample consisted of peripheral blood. These receptors originate from a man aged 65 to 85 with active COVID-19. CDR3s leave out the opening cysteine and the closing phenylalanine or tryptophan.

V,CDR3
TRBV29-1,SVSTGTSGINEQF
TRBV6-5,ATRQGAGYNEQF
TRBV5-5,ASSLRQAGEQY
TRBV12-3/TRBV12-4,ASGGSGELF
TRBV5-1,ASSDGAGTGNTGELF
TRBV5-1,ASSLGRQGSGANVLT
TRBV3-1/TRBV3-2,ASSQRVSGRNEQY
TRBV28,ASSSQDKNIQY
TRBV7-2,ASSLRTGVSQPQH
TRBV5-6,ASTRDNGGAF
TRBV28,ASSSQRQGGYT
TRBV7-9,ASSLLADSSYEQY
TRBV5-5,ALNRLAVYEQY
TRBV19,ASSPTGTGVMPRNNSPLH
TRBV5-5,ASSLMGLAGGGDTQY
TRBV4-1,ASSPSVGYLITPLH
TRBV2,ASSDPLDPTDTQY
TRBV7-2,ASSLAMGSYEQY
TRBV30,AWTHMGGSEAF
TRBV29-1,SAEDPGLGEQY
TRBV27,ASRPGQGMKAF
TRBV3-1/TRBV3-2,ASSAGLTVGQF
TRBV9,ASSVLSGLAGGDEQF
TRBV19,ASRGHSNQPQH
TRBV20-1,SGDRGYEQY
TRBV19,ASRRGTANYGYT
TRBV5-4,ASSKTSGKNNEQF
TRBV18,ASSPSTGPYEQY
TRBV7-3,ASSQGQGETQY
TRBV19,ASSPSGLSYNEQF
TRBV9,ASSAPAGLAGQETQY
TRBV9,ASSAYSRAQETQY
TRBV11-3,ASSEQGRTDTQY
TRBV7-2,ASSLAGTAANTGELF
TRBV9,ASSPRTGDNEQF
TRBV27,ASSLYVNTEAF
TRBV4-2,ASSQDMGARLAWNEQF
TRBV19,ASSIQGSNQPQH
TRBV7-8,ASSPTSGGNTGELF
TRBV5-1,ASRRAADTGELF
TRBV5-6,ASSLTGDIYGYT
TRBV6-5,ASSYSSFGDWKLF
TRBV30,AWSDRGASGNTIY
TRBV7-2,ASRGTSNTGELF
TRBV7-9,ASSLEISLQF
TRBV23-1,ASRQGLAKNIQY
TRBV5-4,ASSLTVGQESSYEQY
TRBV6-6,ASSYSRTGGQPQH
TRBV27,ASSLFSYSAGGLNTGELF
TRBV2,ASIPNRQGGNTEAF
TRBV29-1,SATSGSYNEQF
TRBV6-2/TRBV6-3,ASSYSTGGGETQY
TRBV5-4,ASSLGVAAGTDTQY
TRBV27,ASSLGDTLEQF
TRBV4-1,ASSQTGTGGTNTGELF
TRBV18,ASSLSHPANTEAF
TRBV2,ASSGTGKTNYGYT
TRBV5-1,ASSSGGGPNEQF